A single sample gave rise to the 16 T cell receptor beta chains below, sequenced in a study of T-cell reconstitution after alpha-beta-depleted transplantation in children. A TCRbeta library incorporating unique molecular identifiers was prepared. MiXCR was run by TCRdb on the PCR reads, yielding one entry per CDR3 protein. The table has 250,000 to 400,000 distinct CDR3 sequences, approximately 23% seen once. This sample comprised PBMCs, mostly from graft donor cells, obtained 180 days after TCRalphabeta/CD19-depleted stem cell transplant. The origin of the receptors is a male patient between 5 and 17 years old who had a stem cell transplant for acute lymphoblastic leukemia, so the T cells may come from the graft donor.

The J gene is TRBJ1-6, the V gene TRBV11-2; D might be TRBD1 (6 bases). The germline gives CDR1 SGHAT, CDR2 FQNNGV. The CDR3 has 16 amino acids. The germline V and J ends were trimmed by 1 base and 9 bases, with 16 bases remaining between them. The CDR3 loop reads CASSLGFLRGFSPLHF. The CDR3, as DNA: TGTGCCAGCAGCTTAGGGTTCCTTAGGGGGTTTTCACCCCTCCACTTT.

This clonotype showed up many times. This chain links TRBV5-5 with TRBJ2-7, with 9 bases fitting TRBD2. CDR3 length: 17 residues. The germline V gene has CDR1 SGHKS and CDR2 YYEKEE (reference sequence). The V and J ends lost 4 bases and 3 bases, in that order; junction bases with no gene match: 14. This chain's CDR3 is CASSPPLSGTSLYEQYF. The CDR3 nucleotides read TGTGCCAGCAGCCCCCCTCTTTCCGGGACTAGCCTCTACGAGCAGTACTTC.

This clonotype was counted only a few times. Here the CDR3 DNA reads TGCGCCAGCAGCCCCCGGGCGGCGACCGACTACAATGAGCAGTTCTTC. It codes for CASSPRAATDYNEQFF. J is TRBJ2-1 and V is TRBV4-1, with unresolved D. Germline assignment: CDR1 MGHRA and CDR2 YSYEKL. V gave up 4 bases and J gave up 3 bases, with 16 bases separating them. This CDR3 contains 16 residues.

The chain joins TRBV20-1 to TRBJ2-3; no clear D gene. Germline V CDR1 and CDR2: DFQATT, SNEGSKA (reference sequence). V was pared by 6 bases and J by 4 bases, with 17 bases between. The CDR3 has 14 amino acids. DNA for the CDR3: TGCAGTGCCTTGCTCGGCTCAACGCCAGATACGCAGTATTTT. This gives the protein CSALLGSTPDTQYF.

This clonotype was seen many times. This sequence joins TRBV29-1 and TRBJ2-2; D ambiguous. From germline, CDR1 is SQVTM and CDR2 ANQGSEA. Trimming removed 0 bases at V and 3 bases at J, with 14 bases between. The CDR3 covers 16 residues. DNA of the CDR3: TGCAGCGTTGAAGATGGGGAAGGCCTGGACACCGGGGAGCTGTTTTTT. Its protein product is CSVEDGEGLDTGELFF.

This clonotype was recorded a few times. The CDR3 nucleotides are TGTGCCAGCAGTTTTCCCTCGACAGGGGAAAATCAGCCCCAGCATTTT. It codes for CASSFPSTGENQPQHF. V is TRBV12-3 or TRBV12-4 and J is TRBJ1-5; TRBD1 aligns across 8 bases. This CDR3 contains 16 residues. After removal of 3 bases from V and 4 bases from J, the junction contained 8 bases not matched to a gene.

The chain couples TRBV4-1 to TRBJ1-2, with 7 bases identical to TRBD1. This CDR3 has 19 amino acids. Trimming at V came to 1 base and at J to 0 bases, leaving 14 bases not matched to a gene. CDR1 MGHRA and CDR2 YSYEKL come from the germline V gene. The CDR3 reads CASSQVNRGKSGANYGYTF. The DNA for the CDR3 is TGCGCCAGCAGCCAAGTGAACAGGGGAAAGAGTGGAGCTAACTATGGCTACACCTTC.

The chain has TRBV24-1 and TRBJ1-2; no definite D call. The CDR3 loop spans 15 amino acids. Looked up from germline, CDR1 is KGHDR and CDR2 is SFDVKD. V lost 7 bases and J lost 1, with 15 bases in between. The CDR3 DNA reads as TGTGCCACCAGGCTAACGACCAGTTTTAACTATGGCTACACCTTC. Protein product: CATRLTTSFNYGYTF.

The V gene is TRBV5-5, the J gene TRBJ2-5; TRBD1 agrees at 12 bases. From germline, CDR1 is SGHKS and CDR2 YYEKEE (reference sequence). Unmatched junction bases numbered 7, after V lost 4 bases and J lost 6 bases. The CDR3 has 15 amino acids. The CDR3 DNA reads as TGTGCCAGCAGCCCTGGGACAGGGGGCACACAGACCCAGTACTTC. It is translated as CASSPGTGGTQTQYF.

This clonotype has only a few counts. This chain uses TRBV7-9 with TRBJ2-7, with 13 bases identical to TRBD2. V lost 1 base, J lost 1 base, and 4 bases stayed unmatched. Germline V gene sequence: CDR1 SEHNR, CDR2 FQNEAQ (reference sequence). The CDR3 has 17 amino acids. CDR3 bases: TGTGCCAGCAGCTTAGTCGGACTAGCGGGAGAGTCCTACGAGCAGTACTTC. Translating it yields CASSLVGLAGESYEQYF.

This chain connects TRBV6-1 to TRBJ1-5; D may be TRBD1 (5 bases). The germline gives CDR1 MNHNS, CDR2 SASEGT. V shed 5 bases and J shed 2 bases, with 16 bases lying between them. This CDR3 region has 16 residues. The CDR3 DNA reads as TGTGCCAGCAGTCCCTCCGCAGGGTACGGCAATCAGCCCCAGCATTTT. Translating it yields CASSPSAGYGNQPQHF.

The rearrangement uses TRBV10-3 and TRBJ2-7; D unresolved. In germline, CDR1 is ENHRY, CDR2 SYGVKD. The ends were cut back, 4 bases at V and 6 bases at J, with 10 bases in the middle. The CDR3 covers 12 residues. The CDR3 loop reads CAISGGPVEQYF. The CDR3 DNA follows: TGTGCCATCAGTGGCGGACCCGTCGAGCAGTACTTC.

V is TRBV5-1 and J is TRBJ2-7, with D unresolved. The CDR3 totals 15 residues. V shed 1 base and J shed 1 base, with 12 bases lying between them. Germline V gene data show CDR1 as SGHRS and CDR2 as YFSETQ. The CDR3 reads CASSLYGAHSYEQYF. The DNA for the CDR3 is TGCGCCAGCAGCTTGTATGGAGCACATTCCTACGAGCAGTACTTC.

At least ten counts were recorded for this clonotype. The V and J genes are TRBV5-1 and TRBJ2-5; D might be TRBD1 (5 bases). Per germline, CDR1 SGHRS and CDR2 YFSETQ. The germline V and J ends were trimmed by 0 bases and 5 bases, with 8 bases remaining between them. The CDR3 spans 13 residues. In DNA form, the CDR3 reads TGCGCCAGCAGCTTGGAAGGGGTCGAGACCCAGTACTTC. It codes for CASSLEGVETQYF. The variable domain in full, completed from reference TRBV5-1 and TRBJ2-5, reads KAGVTQTPRYLIKTRGQQVTLSCSPISGHRSVSWYQQTPGQGLQFLFEYFSETQRNKGNFPGRFSGRQFSNSRSEMNVSTLELGDSALYLCASSLEGVETQYFGPGTRLLVL.

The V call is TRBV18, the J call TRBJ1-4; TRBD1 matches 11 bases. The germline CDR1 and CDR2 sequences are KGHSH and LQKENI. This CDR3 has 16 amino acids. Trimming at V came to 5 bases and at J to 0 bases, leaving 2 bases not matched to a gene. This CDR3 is CASSRGQGATNEKLFF. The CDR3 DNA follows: TGTGCCAGCTCAAGGGGACAGGGGGCAACTAATGAAAAACTGTTTTTT.

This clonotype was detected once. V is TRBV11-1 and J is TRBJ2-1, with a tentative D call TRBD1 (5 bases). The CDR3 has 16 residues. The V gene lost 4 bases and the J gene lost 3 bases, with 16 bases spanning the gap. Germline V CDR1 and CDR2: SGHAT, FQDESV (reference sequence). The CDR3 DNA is TGTGCCAGCAGCTACGTAACAGGCCTTGACTACAATGAGCAGTTCTTC. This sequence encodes CASSYVTGLDYNEQFF.